This T cell receptor (beta chain) was identified during a study of blood T cell repertoires in COVID-19. The overall study: The United States, Italy and Spain were the sources of the acute and convalescent COVID-19 samples. PBMCs, B-cell-depleted T cells, or T cells provided the cDNA or gDNA that made up the material.

This CDR3 contains 18 residues. The germline V and J ends were trimmed by 9 bases and 1 base, with 25 bases remaining between them. Germline CDR1 is KGHDR and CDR2 is SFDVKD. Profiled with immunoSEQ multiplex PCR; TCRdb holds only in-frame clones, not every one. The table records under 200,000 clones, nearly 90% of them present only once. The clonotype was recovered from a man aged 55 to 70 with active or convalescent COVID-19. Sequencing was done on a sample of peripheral blood. The chain joins TRBV24-1 to TRBJ2-3, with D uncertain. CDR3 bases: TGTGCCACCTCTGCATCATCAGTCACGGGTCTGGGCACAGATACGCAGTATTTT. Translated: CATSASSVTGLGTDTQYF.